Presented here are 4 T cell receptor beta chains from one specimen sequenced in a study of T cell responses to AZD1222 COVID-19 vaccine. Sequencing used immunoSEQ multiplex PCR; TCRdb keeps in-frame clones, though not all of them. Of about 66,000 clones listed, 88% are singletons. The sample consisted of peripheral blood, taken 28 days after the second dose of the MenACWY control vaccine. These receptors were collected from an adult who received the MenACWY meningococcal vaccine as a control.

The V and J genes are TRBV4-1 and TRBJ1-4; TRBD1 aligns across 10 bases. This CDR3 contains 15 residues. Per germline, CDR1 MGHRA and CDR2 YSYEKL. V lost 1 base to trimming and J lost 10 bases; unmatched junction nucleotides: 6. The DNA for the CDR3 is TGCGCCAGCAGCCAAGGACAGGGGGCCTTTCGAAAACTGTTTTTT. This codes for CASSQGQGAFRKLFF.

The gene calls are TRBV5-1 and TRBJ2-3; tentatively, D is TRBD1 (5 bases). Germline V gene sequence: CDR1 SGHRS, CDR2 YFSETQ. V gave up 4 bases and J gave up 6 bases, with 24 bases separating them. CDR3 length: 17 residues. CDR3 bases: TGCGCCAGCAGCCCCTTTTTCCAGAGCCAAGGGGTGGATACGCAGTATTTT. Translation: CASSPFFQSQGVDTQYF.

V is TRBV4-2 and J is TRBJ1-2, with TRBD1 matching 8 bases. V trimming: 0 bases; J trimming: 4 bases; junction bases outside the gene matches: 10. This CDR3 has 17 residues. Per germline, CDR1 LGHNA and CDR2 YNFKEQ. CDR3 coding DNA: TGTGCCAGCAGCCAAGAAGACGGGACAGGAGCTCCCTATGGCTACACCTTC. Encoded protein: CASSQEDGTGAPYGYTF.

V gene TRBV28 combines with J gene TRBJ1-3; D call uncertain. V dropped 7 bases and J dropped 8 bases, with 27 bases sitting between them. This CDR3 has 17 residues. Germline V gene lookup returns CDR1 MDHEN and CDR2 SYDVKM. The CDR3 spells CASTFLQPGKYVYTIYF. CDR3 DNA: TGTGCCAGCACCTTCCTCCAGCCCGGAAAATACGTATACACCATATATTTT.